This T cell receptor (beta chain) was captured by sequencing in a study of T cell changes during pregnancy in multiple sclerosis. Germline V gene lookup returns CDR1 SQVTM and CDR2 ANQGSEA. V gave up 5 bases and J gave up 3 bases; unmatched junction bases: 6. This CDR3 region has 13 residues. Assay: immunoSEQ multiplex PCR; the TCRdb copy retains only in-frame clones and omits some. The sample holds 45,000 to 70,000 clones; about 90% are singletons and the top ten take 0.16%. The sample here was CD4+ T cells from peripheral blood mononuclear cells, taken after pregnancy. This receptor was obtained from a female donor in good health, enrolled as a control in a pregnancy study. This chain links TRBV29-1 with TRBJ1-1; 7 positions match TRBD1. DNA for the CDR3: TGCAGCGTTAGACAGGGTTTGGACACTGAAGCTTTCTTT. Its translation is CSVRQGLDTEAFF.